Below are 24 T cell receptor beta chains sequenced from a single sample in a study of cytomegalovirus exposure and HLA in healthy donors. PCR involved 60 Vbeta and 13 Jbeta primers. Using immunoSEQ multiplex PCR, the repertoire was profiled, and TCRdb retains in-frame clones only, with some absent. The top ten clones hold around 7.2% of a sample with about 150,000 clones, about 80% of them seen once. Material: PBMCs. The receptors originated from a man younger than 40 in good health and CMV-seropositive.

As to this clone: The sample contains more than one DNA sequence encoding this CDR3. The rearrangement links TRBV15 to TRBJ2-4; the D gene is possibly TRBD2 (5 bases). Trimming removed 1 base from V and 0 bases from J, with 10 bases in between. The CDR3 length is 16 residues. Per the germline V gene, CDR1 is LNHNV and CDR2 is YYDKDF (reference sequence). CDR3 nucleotides: TGTGCCACCAGCAGAGTAGGAGGACTAGCCAAAAACATTCAGTACTTC. This gives the protein CATSRVGGLAKNIQYF.

The gene calls are TRBV5-6 and TRBJ2-1, with no clear D. Trimming cost V 0 bases and J 3 bases, with 16 bases left between them. Per germline, CDR1 SGHDT and CDR2 YYEEEE. The CDR3 runs 17 residues. For the CDR3, the DNA is TGTGCCAGCAGCTTGGATTTGGGCAGGTTGGACTACAATGAGCAGTTCTTC. Amino acids: CASSLDLGRLDYNEQFF.

This clone was counted once. The chain has TRBV7-6 and TRBJ2-7, with D tentatively TRBD1 (6 bases). The germline CDR1 and CDR2 sequences are SGHVS and FNYEAQ. The CDR3 has 14 residues. V lost 1 base, J lost 7 bases, and 14 bases lay in between. This CDR3 is CASSLDQGREEQYF. The CDR3, as DNA: TGTGCCAGCAGCTTAGATCAGGGGCGTGAGGAGCAGTACTTC.

V is TRBV9 and J is TRBJ2-3; 10 positions match TRBD2. The V gene end was trimmed by 0 bases and the J gene end by 5 bases; junction bases not matched to a gene: 6. The CDR3 length is 16 residues. The germline V gene encodes CDR1 SGDLS and CDR2 YYNGEE. CDR3 region: CASSVGTWTSGDTQYF. The CDR3 DNA sequence: TGTGCCAGCAGCGTAGGAACCTGGACTAGCGGAGATACGCAGTATTTT.

The V and J genes are TRBV27 and TRBJ2-1; 9 bases match TRBD1. CDR1 is MNHEY, CDR2 SMNVEV, per germline (reference sequence). The CDR3 covers 14 residues. Losses at the gene ends were 6 bases for V and 7 bases for J; bases not matched to a gene: 7. CDR3 in amino acids: CASSPGTGLNEQFF. The DNA for the CDR3 is TGTGCCAGCAGCCCCGGGACAGGGCTAAATGAGCAGTTCTTC.

The J gene is TRBJ2-5, the V gene TRBV19; 7 positions agree with TRBD1. V shed 5 bases, J shed 5 bases, and the junction held 2 bases outside the gene matches. The CDR3 length is 12 residues. Germline-derived CDR1 and CDR2 are LNHDA and SQIVND (reference sequence). CDR3 amino acids: CASSPRGETQYF. CDR3 nucleotide sequence: TGTGCCAGTAGTCCCAGGGGGGAGACCCAGTACTTC.

V is TRBV28 and J is TRBJ1-1; 8 nucleotides line up with TRBD1. The germline CDR1 and CDR2 sequences are MDHEN and SYDVKM. With V trimmed by 5 bases and J by 11 bases, 10 bases remained unmatched. CDR3 length equals 13 residues. In DNA form, the CDR3 reads TGTGCCAGCAGTGCCGGGACAGGTCTTTCCGCTTTCTTT. It codes for CASSAGTGLSAFF. The full variable domain, rest sourced from reference TRBV28 and TRBJ1-1, is DVKVTQSSRYLVKRTGEKVFLECVQDMDHENMFWYRQDPGLGLRLIYFSYDVKMKEKGDIPEGYSVSREKKERFSLILESASTNQTSMYLCASSAGTGLSAFFGQGTRLTVV.

The chain couples TRBV5-4 to TRBJ2-1; TRBD1 agrees at 9 bases. CDR3 size: 15 residues. Germline CDR1 reads SGHNT; CDR2 reads YYREEE (reference sequence). The ends lost 9 bases at V and 5 bases at J; junction bases unmatched: 12. CDR3 sequence reads: CATRSGQGIDNEQFF. Here the CDR3 DNA reads TGTGCCACTAGGTCGGGACAGGGTATCGACAATGAGCAGTTCTTC.

The chain is built from TRBV5-1 and TRBJ2-2; 8 bases agree with TRBD1. The CDR3 loop spans 15 amino acids. Germline V lookup: CDR1 SGHRS, CDR2 YFSETQ. After removal of 2 bases from V and 8 bases from J, the junction contained 8 bases not matched to a gene. The CDR3 nucleotides are TGCGCCAGCAGCTTAAGACAGGGGTCCGGTGGGGAGCTGTTTTTT. It specifies CASSLRQGSGGELFF.

This clone turned up a few times. The chain is built from TRBV18 and TRBJ2-3; a possible D gene is TRBD2 (6 bases). V shed 1 base and J shed 4 bases, with 15 bases lying between them. Germline loops: CDR1 KGHSH, CDR2 LQKENI. The CDR3 has 16 residues. The DNA for the CDR3 is TGTGCCAGCTCACCACGCCCGGACTACACAGCAGATACGCAGTATTTT. This codes for CASSPRPDYTADTQYF. Using reference TRBV18 and TRBJ2-3 for the parts outside the CDR3, the full variable domain is NAGVMQNPRHLVRRRGQEARLRCSPMKGHSHVYWYRQLPEEGLKFMVYLQKENIIDESGMPKERFSAEFPKEGPSILRIQQVVRGDSAAYFCASSPRPDYTADTQYFGPGTRLTVL.

The CDR3: CASRPDRPGTRGVNEQFF. In nucleotides, the CDR3 is TGTGCCAGCAGACCCGACCGCCCGGGGACTAGAGGGGTCAATGAGCAGTTCTTC. The chain combines TRBV28 with TRBJ2-1, with TRBD2 identical over 8 bases. V dropped 6 bases and J dropped 6; count of bases not matched to a gene: 19. The CDR3 runs 18 residues. Germline loops: CDR1 MDHEN, CDR2 SYDVKM.

The rearrangement joins TRBV5-1 to TRBJ2-1; D gene unclear. Trimming left V 4 bases short and J 7 bases short, with 15 bases between. The CDR3 is 14 residues long. The germline V gene has CDR1 SGHRS and CDR2 YFSETQ. In nucleotides, the CDR3 is TGCGCCAGCAGCCCTCTTTTGAGTACGAATGAGCAGTTCTTC. Protein product: CASSPLLSTNEQFF.

The chain couples TRBV27 to TRBJ2-3, with unresolved D. V was clipped by 5 bases and J by 2 bases, with 17 bases between them. The CDR3 is 16 residues long. The germline V gene has CDR1 MNHEY and CDR2 SMNVEV (reference sequence). The CDR3 is CASSTLVGPNTDTQYF. The CDR3, as DNA: TGTGCCAGCAGTACCTTGGTGGGCCCAAACACAGATACGCAGTATTTT.

The rearrangement joins TRBV4-2 to TRBJ1-6; a possible D gene is TRBD1 (5 bases). The length of the CDR3 is 17 residues. CDR1 is LGHNA, CDR2 YNFKEQ, per germline. The V gene lost 3 bases and the J gene lost 6 bases, with 18 bases spanning the gap. CDR3 sequence (DNA): TGTGCCAGCAGCCAGGAAACGGGAGGACAAATTAATTCACCCCTCCACTTT. Encoded protein: CASSQETGGQINSPLHF.

The chain has TRBV6-5 and TRBJ2-1, with 9 bases identical to TRBD2. The germline V gene encodes CDR1 MNHEY and CDR2 SVGAGI. The CDR3 has 13 residues. V was clipped by 6 bases and J by 9 bases; unmatched bases: 6. DNA of the CDR3: TGTGCCAGCAGACTGCGGGGGGGTGGTGAGCAGTTCTTC. It is translated as CASRLRGGGEQFF.

This clone appeared a single time. The chain's CDR3 is CASSHPGQGAEAFF. The CDR3 region has the DNA TGTGCCAGCAGCCATCCGGGACAGGGGGCTGAAGCTTTCTTT. The rearrangement joins TRBV7-2 to TRBJ1-1; 11 nucleotides agree with TRBD1. With 5 bases clipped from V and 6 bases from J, the junction kept 5 bases outside the gene matches. This CDR3 comprises 14 residues. The germline gives CDR1 SGHTA, CDR2 FQGNSA.

This chain connects TRBV4-1 to TRBJ2-4; 10 bases are shared with TRBD1. Germline V CDR1 and CDR2: MGHRA, YSYEKL. The V gene end was trimmed by 2 bases and the J gene end by 1 base; junction bases not matched to a gene: 2. The CDR3 covers 16 residues. The CDR3 protein is CASSQSDRGAKNIQYF. CDR3 coding DNA: TGCGCCAGCAGCCAATCGGACAGGGGGGCCAAAAACATTCAGTACTTC.

The chain has TRBV7-9 and TRBJ1-1; D uncertain. Trimming removed 0 bases at V and 4 bases at J, with 15 bases between. Germline V gene sequence: CDR1 SEHNR, CDR2 FQNEAQ (reference sequence). CDR3 length equals 16 residues. Here the CDR3 reads CASSLAWHGVRTEAFF. CDR3 in DNA: TGTGCCAGCAGCTTAGCGTGGCACGGAGTGCGCACTGAAGCTTTCTTT.

The chain has TRBV4-1 and TRBJ2-5; D remains unclear. The germline gives CDR1 MGHRA, CDR2 YSYEKL. The CDR3 sequence is 14 residues long. Trimming took 1 base from V and 2 from J, leaving 8 bases between them. The CDR3 DNA sequence: TGCGCCAGCAGCCAAGTAGGAGTTCAAGAGACCCAGTACTTC. This translates into CASSQVGVQETQYF.

This chain connects TRBV7-9 to TRBJ2-2, with no clear D. Germline V gives CDR1 SEHNR, CDR2 FQNEAQ (reference sequence). V lost 6 bases to trimming and J lost 1 base, with 6 bases between them. The CDR3 totals 13 residues. The CDR3 region is CASSQENTGELFF. The CDR3 DNA reads as TGTGCCAGCAGTCAGGAGAACACCGGGGAGCTGTTTTTT.

The count of this clone is one. At one end the junction does not follow the germline gene, possibly because of a read error. The chain employs TRBV6-6 and TRBJ1-5; TRBD1 matches at 9 bases. CDR1 and CDR2 (germline): MNHNY, SVGAGI (reference sequence). The CDR3 is 12 amino acids. The CDR3 spells CASSRRDRVANF. The CDR3 region has the DNA TGTGCCAGCTCACGCCGGGACAGGGTCGCCAATTTT.

This clone has only one observation. The chain couples TRBV6-5 to TRBJ2-2; D ambiguous. This CDR3 contains 13 residues. Between the trimmed V and J ends, which lost 0 bases and 5 bases, there was a span of 4 bases. The germline CDR1 and CDR2 sequences are MNHEY and SVGAGI. CDR3 in DNA: TGTGCCAGCAGTTACTCGAGGACCGGGGAGCTGTTTTTT. Its protein is CASSYSRTGELFF.

V gene TRBV6-5 combines with J gene TRBJ2-3; 8 nucleotides agree with TRBD2. With 2 bases clipped from V and 2 bases from J, the junction kept 3 bases outside the gene matches. The CDR3 is 15 residues long. The germline gives CDR1 MNHEY, CDR2 SVGAGI. For the CDR3, the DNA is TGTGCCAGCAGTTACGACGGGGGGGACACAGATACGCAGTATTTT. It specifies CASSYDGGDTDTQYF.

The chain is built from TRBV9 and TRBJ2-5, with 7 bases that match TRBD2. J gave up 1 base and V 4 bases, and 4 bases lay outside the gene matches. Germline V gene data show CDR1 as SGDLS and CDR2 as YYNGEE. There are 14 residues in the CDR3. DNA of the CDR3: TGTGCCAGCAGCCCACTAGCGCCCCAAGAGACCCAGTACTTC. Protein: CASSPLAPQETQYF.